These 7 T cell receptor beta chains were all obtained from the same sample, sequenced in a study of blood T cell repertoires in COVID-19. Some clones are missing from TCRdb's copy, which holds only in-frame ones; the method was immunoSEQ multiplex PCR. The repertoire consists of fewer than 650,000 clones, with about 89% occurring once and the leading ten covering under 8.5%. Sequenced sample: peripheral blood. Every receptor here comes from a woman between 45 and 65 years old with COVID-19, enrolled during active disease.

The chain has TRBV5-1 and TRBJ2-3; TRBD2 matches 11 bases. Germline CDR1 and CDR2: SGHRS and YFSETQ. V was pared by 4 bases and J by 3 bases, with 1 base of the junction left unmatched. This CDR3 has 14 residues. The CDR3 spells CASSRTSGTDTQYF. The CDR3 DNA follows: TGCGCCAGCAGCAGGACTAGCGGGACAGATACGCAGTATTTT.

The sample holds one count of this clone. The V gene is TRBV11-1, the J gene TRBJ2-1; TRBD1 matches at 7 bases. J lost 5 bases, V lost 4 bases, and 8 bases had no gene match. CDR1 is SGHAT, CDR2 FQDESV, per germline (reference sequence). The CDR3 runs 15 residues. Here the CDR3 reads CASSSTGQLNNEQFF. The CDR3 nucleotides read TGTGCCAGCAGCTCGACGGGACAGCTAAACAATGAGCAGTTCTTC.

The sample holds one count of this clone. A much larger clone lies one base from this, so it may be a read error. This chain uses TRBV3-1 (or the pseudogene TRBV3-2) with TRBJ2-2, with D hard to call. Trimming removed 0 bases from V and 2 bases from J, with 4 bases in between. Germline-derived CDR1 and CDR2 are LGHDT and YNNKEL (reference sequence). The CDR3 length is 14 residues. CDR3 amino acids: CASSQDLNTGELFF. DNA for the CDR3: TGTGCCAGCAGCCAAGATCTTAACACCGGGGAGCTGTTTTTT.

The chain employs TRBV7-9 and TRBJ1-5; no reliable D call. The CDR3 loop spans 13 amino acids. CDR1 is SEHNR and CDR2 is FQNEAQ in the germline V gene (reference sequence). V dropped 7 bases and J dropped 7 bases, with 14 bases sitting between them. In DNA, the CDR3 is TGTGCCAGCACCGGCCAGGCGGGACAGCCCCAGCATTTT. As protein: CASTGQAGQPQHF.

The rearrangement links TRBV6-5 to TRBJ1-6; no clear D. CDR3 size: 14 residues. V lost 9 bases, J lost 9 bases, and 18 bases lay in between. Germline CDR1 MNHEY, CDR2 SVGAGI. The CDR3 DNA reads TGTGCCAGTACACCGCGAATCGCGGTTTCACCCCTCCACTTT. Its translation: CASTPRIAVSPLHF.

For the CDR3, the DNA is TGTGCCTGGGGGGAGCCGGAAAAACTGTTTTTT. This gives the protein CAWGEPEKLFF. This sequence joins TRBV30 and TRBJ1-4; D gene uncertain. The germline V gene encodes CDR1 GTSNPN and CDR2 SVGIG (reference sequence). V lost 5 bases and J 8 bases, leaving 9 bases between the germline ends. The CDR3 is 11 amino acids.

V and J are TRBV4-1 and TRBJ1-5; D not resolved. Germline V gives CDR1 MGHRA, CDR2 YSYEKL. V lost 1 base and J 4 bases, leaving 5 bases between the germline ends. This CDR3 has 13 residues. The CDR3 loop reads CASSQGQNQPQHF. In DNA, the CDR3 is TGCGCCAGCAGCCAAGGCCAGAATCAGCCCCAGCATTTT.